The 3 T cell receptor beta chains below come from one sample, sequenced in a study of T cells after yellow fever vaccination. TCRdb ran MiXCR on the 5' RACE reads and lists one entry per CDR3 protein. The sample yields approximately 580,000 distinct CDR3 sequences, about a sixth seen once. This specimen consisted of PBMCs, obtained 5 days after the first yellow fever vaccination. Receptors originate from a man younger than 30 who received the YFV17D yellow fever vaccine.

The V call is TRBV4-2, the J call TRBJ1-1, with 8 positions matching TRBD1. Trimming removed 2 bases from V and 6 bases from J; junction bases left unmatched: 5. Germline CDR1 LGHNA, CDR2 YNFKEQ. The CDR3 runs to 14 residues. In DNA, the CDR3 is TGTGCCAGCAGCCAACCCCAGGGGGCCCCTGAAGCTTTCTTT. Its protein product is CASSQPQGAPEAFF.

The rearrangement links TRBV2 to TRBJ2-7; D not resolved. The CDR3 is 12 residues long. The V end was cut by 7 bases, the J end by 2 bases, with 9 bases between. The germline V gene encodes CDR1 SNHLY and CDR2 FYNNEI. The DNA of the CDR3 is TGTGCCAGCAACGAATGGCCCTACGAGCAGTACTTC. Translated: CASNEWPYEQYF. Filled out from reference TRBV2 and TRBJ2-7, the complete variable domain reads EPEVTQTPSHQVTQMGQEVILRCVPISNHLYFYWYRQILGQKVEFLVSFYNNEISEKSEIFDDQFSVERPDGSNFTLKIRSTKLEDSAMYFCASNEWPYEQYFGPGTRLTVT.

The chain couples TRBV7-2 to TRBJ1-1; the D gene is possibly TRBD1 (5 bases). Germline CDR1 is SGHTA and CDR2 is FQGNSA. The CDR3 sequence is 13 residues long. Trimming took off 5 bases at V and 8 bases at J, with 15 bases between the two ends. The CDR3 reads CASSPSWGREAFF. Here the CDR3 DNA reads TGTGCCAGCAGCCCCAGCTGGGGGAGGGAAGCTTTCTTT.